The T cell receptor (beta chain) described here comes from a study of blood T cell repertoires in COVID-19. Overall study context: T cells, B-cell-depleted T cells, or PBMCs provided the cDNA or gDNA that served as material.

As handled by the study authors: The authors estimated nucleated cell counts from reference gene primer amplification. This table comes from immunoSEQ multiplex PCR, and its TCRdb copy is limited to in-frame clones, with some not included. D and trimming were read from the DNA, whereas the V and J calls and clone size are those reported in that table. The sample shows about 74,000 clones, 90% of them seen only once. CDR1 and CDR2 from the germline V gene are LNHDA and SQIVND (reference sequence). This CDR3 has 14 amino acids. After removal of 10 bases from V and 4 bases from J, the junction contained 4 bases not matched to a gene.

V is TRBV19 and J is TRBJ2-3, with 14 bases lining up with TRBD2. This TCR was recovered from a man aged 45 to 65 with acute or convalescent COVID-19. Material: peripheral blood. The CDR3 reads CATTSGRAPDTQYF. In DNA form, the CDR3 reads TGTGCCACGACTAGCGGGAGGGCCCCAGATACGCAGTATTTT.